The sample holds a few counts of the clone carrying this T cell receptor beta chain. Antigen: not known. This CDR3 has 20 amino acids. The germline gives CDR1 MDHEN, CDR2 SYDVKM. The V segment lost 3 bases and the J segment 8 bases; nucleotides outside the gene matches: 25. Via MiXCR, TCRdb re-called the reads, giving one row per CDR3 protein. The data hold roughly 350,000 distinct CDR3 sequences, with around a third observed a single time. The data were taken from a study of T cell repertoires in cytomegalovirus infection. Whole-study findings and limits: Identification of carriers of CMV plus the relevant HLA was achieved through cumulative public TCR beta family frequency.

The chain recombines TRBV28 with TRBJ2-3; 8 nucleotides align to TRBD2. The starting material was cultured PBMCs, obtained from culture after CMV antigen stimulation. The receptor was isolated from a human donor in good health (CMV status not recorded). Some clones in this sample may be carry-over from other donors' samples. Here the CDR3 DNA reads TGTGCCAGCAGTTTCCACCCCTTTATCGAAAGCGGGAGTGTAGGCGTTACGCAGTATTTT. It is translated as CASSFHPFIESGSVGVTQYF.